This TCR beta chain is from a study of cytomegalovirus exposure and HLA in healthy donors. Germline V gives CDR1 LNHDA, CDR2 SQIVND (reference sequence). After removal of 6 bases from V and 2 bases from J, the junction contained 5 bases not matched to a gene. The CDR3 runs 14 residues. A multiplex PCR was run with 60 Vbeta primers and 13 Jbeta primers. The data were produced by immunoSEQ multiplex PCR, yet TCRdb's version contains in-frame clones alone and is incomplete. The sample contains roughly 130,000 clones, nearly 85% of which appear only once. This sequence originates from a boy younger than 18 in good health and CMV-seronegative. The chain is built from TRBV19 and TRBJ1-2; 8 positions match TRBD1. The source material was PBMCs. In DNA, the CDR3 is TGTGCCAGTAGCCGGACAGGGCCCAACTATGGCTACACCTTC. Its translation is CASSRTGPNYGYTF.